This T cell receptor (beta chain) was profiled in a study of blood T cell repertoires in COVID-19. Study information: The study drew acute and convalescent COVID-19 samples from the United States, Italy and Spain. PBMCs, B-cell-depleted T cells, or T cells were the source of the cDNA or gDNA that made up the material.

Original methodology: Nucleated cell counts were estimated from reference gene primer amplification. Generated by immunoSEQ multiplex PCR, the TCRdb table keeps only in-frame clones and is missing some. V, J and clone size are those of that table, while D and trimming were read from the DNA. The table lists about 170,000 clones, just over 85% of them singletons. Germline-derived CDR1 and CDR2 are LNHDA and SQIVND (reference sequence). The CDR3 spans 15 residues. After removal of 0 bases from V and 3 bases from J, the junction contained 4 bases not matched to a gene. This receptor was taken from a man aged 45-65 years with active or convalescent COVID-19. Sequencing was done on a sample of peripheral blood. The V call is TRBV19, the J call TRBJ1-2; 7 bases are shared with TRBD1. The CDR3 DNA reads TGTGCCAGTAGTATAGAACAGGGGTTGCACTATGGCTACACCTTC. It translates to CASSIEQGLHYGYTF.